What follows are 10 T cell receptor beta chains derived from one specimen sequenced in a study of Tregs in tolerant kidney transplant recipients. Clones were sequenced by immunoSEQ multiplex PCR, and TCRdb holds only the in-frame ones, with some missing. The repertoire holds about 55,000 clones, with roughly nine tenths as singletons. The nonmyeloablative bone marrow transplants came from related graft donors, with transient mixed chimerism. The source material was CD8+ T cells from blood (PBMCs), sampled 24 months after the transplant. Receptors were obtained from a human patient who received a combined kidney and bone marrow transplant. Some T cells may trace back to the graft donor.

The V gene is TRBV4-2, the J gene TRBJ2-2; tentative D call: TRBD1 (6 bases). The V gene's germline CDR1 is LGHNA and CDR2 YNFKEQ. This CDR3 is built from 17 residues. The ends were cut back, 0 bases at V and 2 bases at J, with 13 bases in the middle. The CDR3 sequence is CASSQDKWGQNTGELFF. CDR3 DNA sequence: TGTGCCAGCAGCCAAGATAAGTGGGGACAAAACACCGGGGAGCTGTTTTTT.

The table lists this clone with a few counts. This CDR3 is CASSSSGREGIQETQYF. The CDR3 DNA reads TGTGCCAGCAGCTCCTCGGGGCGGGAGGGCATCCAAGAGACCCAGTACTTC. The V call is TRBV13, the J call TRBJ2-5, with 9 bases fitting TRBD2. This CDR3 spans 17 amino acids. Germline-derived CDR1 and CDR2 are PRHDT and FYEKMQ (reference sequence). The junction had 10 bases not matched to a gene; V was cut back by 4 bases and J by 1 base.

The rearrangement joins TRBV19 to TRBJ1-5; D remains ambiguous. CDR3 length equals 15 residues. The V gene's germline CDR1 is LNHDA and CDR2 SQIVND (reference sequence). Trimming shortened V by 5 bases and J by 0 bases, and 11 bases separated the two germline ends. The DNA for the CDR3 is TGTGCCAGTAGTCGAGCTCCTTATAGCAATCAGCCCCAGCATTTT. It translates to CASSRAPYSNQPQHF.

V is TRBV9 and J is TRBJ1-2, with D unclear. Germline V gene sequence: CDR1 SGDLS, CDR2 YYNGEE. Trimming took 0 bases from V and 0 from J, leaving 6 bases between them. CDR3 length: 14 residues. The DNA for the CDR3 is TGTGCCAGCAGCGTAGGGGCGCCTAACTATGGCTACACCTTC. Its translation is CASSVGAPNYGYTF.

The chain couples TRBV11-3 to TRBJ2-1, with a tentative D call TRBD2 (5 bases). From germline, CDR1 is SGHNT and CDR2 YENEEA. The V gene lost 5 bases and the J gene lost 7 bases, with 9 bases spanning the gap. CDR3 size: 12 residues. The CDR3 region has the DNA TGTGCCAGCAGCCCGAGCGGTAATGAGCAGTTCTTC. Its translation: CASSPSGNEQFF. The full variable domain, with the rest looked up from reference TRBV11-3 and TRBJ2-1, is EAGVVQSPRYKIIEKKQPVAFWCNPISGHNTLYWYLQNLGQGPELLIRYENEEAVDDSQLPKDRFSAERLKGVDSTLKIQPAELGDSAVYLCASSPSGNEQFFGPGTRLTVL.

The V gene is TRBV11-2, the J gene TRBJ2-1; 12 positions agree with TRBD2. Germline trimming cut 0 bases from V and 0 bases from J; bases unmatched to any gene: 9. This CDR3 is 20 amino acids long. From germline, CDR1 is SGHAT and CDR2 FQNNGV. The chain's CDR3 is CASSLDLRLLAGGSYNEQFF. The CDR3 region has the DNA TGTGCCAGCAGCTTAGACCTACGACTACTAGCGGGGGGCTCCTACAATGAGCAGTTCTTC.

J is TRBJ1-1 and V is TRBV28; D is unclear. From germline, CDR1 is MDHEN and CDR2 SYDVKM. V dropped 3 bases and J dropped 5 bases, with 19 bases sitting between them. The CDR3 has 16 residues. The DNA for the CDR3 is TGTGCCAGCAGTTTCTCGAGGGCCCTTCCTTTTACTGAAGCTTTCTTT. It encodes CASSFSRALPFTEAFF.

The rearrangement joins TRBV7-9 to TRBJ2-7; possible D gene TRBD2, 5 bases. Germline loops: CDR1 SEHNR, CDR2 FQNEAQ (reference sequence). The length of the CDR3 is 14 residues. Trimming shortened V by 4 bases and J by 7 bases, and 17 bases separated the two germline ends. The CDR3 nucleotides read TGTGCCAGCAGCTCCCAGGACTCTCCTCGTGAGCAGTACTTC. Translating gives CASSSQDSPREQYF. Based on the CDR3 plus reference TRBV7-9 and TRBJ2-7, the full variable domain is DTGVSQNPRHKITKRGQNVTFRCDPISEHNRLYWYRQTLGQGPEFLTYFQNEAQLEKSRLLSDRFSAERPKGSFSTLEIQRTEQGDSAMYLCASSSQDSPREQYFGPGTRLTVT.

The rearrangement joins TRBV5-1 to TRBJ1-1; D is unresolved. CDR1 is SGHRS, CDR2 YFSETQ, per germline. The ends were cut back, 6 bases at V and 4 bases at J, with 13 bases in the middle. CDR3 size: 13 residues. DNA for the CDR3: TGCGCCAGCACGTTGAGCCGAGGCACTGAAGCTTTCTTT. It is translated as CASTLSRGTEAFF.

This chain links TRBV9 with TRBJ2-2; D call uncertain. The CDR3 has 12 residues. Trimming shortened V by 3 bases and J by 8 bases, and 8 bases separated the two germline ends. Germline lookup yields CDR1 SGDLS and CDR2 YYNGEE. CDR3 sequence reads: CASSAPRGELFF. CDR3 coding DNA: TGTGCCAGCAGCGCACCTAGGGGGGAGCTGTTTTTT.